The 15 T cell receptor beta chains listed next were all sequenced from one sample in a study of blood T cell repertoires in COVID-19. Profiling relied on immunoSEQ multiplex PCR, and the TCRdb table lists in-frame clones only, not all of them. The table lists about 22,000 clones, about 90% of them singletons. Sample: peripheral blood. These receptors were collected from an older man with acute or convalescent COVID-19.

This clone was detected once. The rearrangement links TRBV4-1 to TRBJ1-4; 11 nucleotides match TRBD1. Germline values: CDR1 MGHRA, CDR2 YSYEKL. CDR3 size: 19 residues. V shed 0 bases and J 0 bases; nucleotides not matched to a gene: 6. The CDR3 is CASSQDRWGQGATNEKLFF. DNA of the CDR3: TGCGCCAGCAGCCAAGATCGGTGGGGACAGGGGGCAACTAATGAAAAACTGTTTTTT.

This chain uses TRBV5-1 with TRBJ2-2; perhaps TRBD2 as D (5 bases). Trimming stripped 0 bases from V and 1 base from J, with 16 bases between. From germline, CDR1 is SGHRS and CDR2 YFSETQ. This CDR3 region has 18 residues. The CDR3 protein is CASSLGLRSGENTGELFF. The CDR3 DNA reads TGCGCCAGCAGCTTGGGTCTTCGGAGCGGAGAGAACACCGGGGAGCTGTTTTTT.

The chain joins TRBV7-8 to TRBJ2-7, with TRBD1 matching over 9 bases. CDR1 SGHVS and CDR2 FQNEAQ come from the germline V gene. J was trimmed by 4 bases and V by 7 bases; bases with no gene match: 8. The CDR3 contains 14 residues. As DNA, the CDR3 is TGTGCCAGCACCGAAAAACAGGGGGCTTACGAGCAGTACTTC. It encodes CASTEKQGAYEQYF.

The chain has TRBV5-6 and TRBJ1-4; D gene uncertain. The germline gives CDR1 SGHDT, CDR2 YYEEEE. The V end lost 0 bases, the J end lost 5 bases, and 8 bases lay between the germline ends. The CDR3 loop spans 14 amino acids. The CDR3 sequence: CASSLGGKNEKLFF. The CDR3 DNA reads as TGTGCCAGCAGCTTGGGAGGGAAAAATGAAAAACTGTTTTTT.

This chain connects TRBV20-1 to TRBJ2-7, with unresolved D. CDR3 length: 11 residues. V shed 4 bases and J shed 6 bases, with 10 bases lying between them. Germline V gene lookup returns CDR1 DFQATT and CDR2 SNEGSKA (reference sequence). CDR3 nucleotide sequence: TGCAGTGCTACTACCTCGAGCGAGCAGTACTTC. It encodes CSATTSSEQYF.

The chain is built from TRBV3-1 (or the pseudogene TRBV3-2) and TRBJ1-2, with D tentatively TRBD1 (5 bases). Trimming took off 1 base at V and 8 bases at J, with 17 bases between the two ends. Germline assignment: CDR1 LGHDT and CDR2 YNNKEL (reference sequence). The CDR3 length is 15 residues. CDR3 sequence (DNA): TGTGCCAGCAGCCAAGTCGTAGGCAGGGCGAACGGCTACACCTTC. Its translation: CASSQVVGRANGYTF.

The chain links TRBV28 to TRBJ2-2; 10 bases are shared with TRBD1. The V gene's germline CDR1 is MDHEN and CDR2 SYDVKM. The CDR3 sequence is 16 residues long. J gave up 6 bases and V 6 bases, and 10 bases lay outside the gene matches. CDR3 sequence: CASSPFLGQGAGELFF. The CDR3 DNA follows: TGTGCCAGCAGCCCGTTTTTAGGACAGGGGGCCGGGGAGCTGTTTTTT.

This chain joins TRBV7-2 and TRBJ2-7; weak D call: TRBD2 (7 bases). CDR1 is SGHTA, CDR2 FQGNSA, per germline. V was cut by 5 bases and J by 6 bases, with 17 bases left in between. The CDR3 loop spans 14 amino acids. DNA of the CDR3: TGTGCCAGCAGCCGCAGTCGGGCGGGGGCCGAGCAGTACTTC. It is translated as CASSRSRAGAEQYF.

The CDR3 region has the DNA TGTGCCAGTGAGTCTGGAGCCTACGAGCAGTACTTC. This gives the protein CASESGAYEQYF. The V gene is TRBV25-1, the J gene TRBJ2-7; no clear D gene. CDR1 is MGHDK and CDR2 is SYGVNS in the germline V gene. V lost 9 bases, J lost 2 bases, and 11 bases lay in between. CDR3 length: 12 amino acids.

This clone was observed a single time. The chain couples TRBV6-2 or TRBV6-3 to TRBJ1-5; no clear D. Per the germline V gene, CDR1 is MNHEY and CDR2 is SVGEGT. The CDR3 has 16 amino acids. Trimming took 4 bases from V and 2 from J, leaving 15 bases between them. This CDR3 reads CASSSGPPRGNQPQHF. CDR3 sequence (DNA): TGTGCCAGCAGTTCCGGTCCACCGAGGGGCAATCAGCCCCAGCATTTT.

This clone was picked up one time. This chain connects TRBV5-1 to TRBJ1-6, with D possibly being TRBD1 (6 bases). The CDR3 spans 14 residues. V was trimmed by 2 bases and J by 7 bases, leaving 10 bases between them. Germline CDR1 SGHRS, CDR2 YFSETQ. Written as DNA, the CDR3 is TGCGCCAGCAGCTTTTCAGGGGCGAATTCACCCCTCCACTTT. Translating it yields CASSFSGANSPLHF.

The chain carries TRBV4-1 and TRBJ2-7; D perhaps matches TRBD2 (6 bases). Trimming took 2 bases from V and 4 from J, leaving 9 bases between them. The CDR3 is made up of 13 amino acids. Germline values: CDR1 MGHRA, CDR2 YSYEKL. The CDR3 DNA follows: TGCGCCAGCAGCCAACCGGAGGGGTACGAGCAGTACTTC. This gives the protein CASSQPEGYEQYF.

This clone was seen a handful of times. The rearrangement joins TRBV6-2 or TRBV6-3 to TRBJ2-1; 7 bases are shared with TRBD2. Germline lookup yields CDR1 MNHEY and CDR2 SVGEGT. V dropped 2 bases and J dropped 10; count of bases not matched to a gene: 11. The CDR3 runs 15 residues. As DNA, the CDR3 is TGTGCCAGCAGTTACCTCCAGGCGCTGACTAGCGAGCAGTTCTTC. Encoded protein: CASSYLQALTSEQFF.

The chain carries TRBV27 and TRBJ2-7, with 10 bases aligning to TRBD2. This CDR3 has 15 residues. Germline trimming cut 4 bases from V and 4 bases from J; bases unmatched to any gene: 7. CDR1 and CDR2 from the germline V gene are MNHEY and SMNVEV (reference sequence). This CDR3 is CASSSTAGGNYEQYF. In DNA form, the CDR3 reads TGTGCCAGCAGTTCGACAGCGGGAGGGAATTACGAGCAGTACTTC.

This sequence joins TRBV9 and TRBJ1-6; tentatively, D is TRBD1 (5 bases). The CDR3 contains 14 residues. Germline values: CDR1 SGDLS, CDR2 YYNGEE. V dropped 2 bases and J dropped 7 bases, with 10 bases sitting between them. DNA of the CDR3: TGTGCCAGCAGCGTCGGAGGGGACAATTCACCCCTCCACTTT. This translates into CASSVGGDNSPLHF.